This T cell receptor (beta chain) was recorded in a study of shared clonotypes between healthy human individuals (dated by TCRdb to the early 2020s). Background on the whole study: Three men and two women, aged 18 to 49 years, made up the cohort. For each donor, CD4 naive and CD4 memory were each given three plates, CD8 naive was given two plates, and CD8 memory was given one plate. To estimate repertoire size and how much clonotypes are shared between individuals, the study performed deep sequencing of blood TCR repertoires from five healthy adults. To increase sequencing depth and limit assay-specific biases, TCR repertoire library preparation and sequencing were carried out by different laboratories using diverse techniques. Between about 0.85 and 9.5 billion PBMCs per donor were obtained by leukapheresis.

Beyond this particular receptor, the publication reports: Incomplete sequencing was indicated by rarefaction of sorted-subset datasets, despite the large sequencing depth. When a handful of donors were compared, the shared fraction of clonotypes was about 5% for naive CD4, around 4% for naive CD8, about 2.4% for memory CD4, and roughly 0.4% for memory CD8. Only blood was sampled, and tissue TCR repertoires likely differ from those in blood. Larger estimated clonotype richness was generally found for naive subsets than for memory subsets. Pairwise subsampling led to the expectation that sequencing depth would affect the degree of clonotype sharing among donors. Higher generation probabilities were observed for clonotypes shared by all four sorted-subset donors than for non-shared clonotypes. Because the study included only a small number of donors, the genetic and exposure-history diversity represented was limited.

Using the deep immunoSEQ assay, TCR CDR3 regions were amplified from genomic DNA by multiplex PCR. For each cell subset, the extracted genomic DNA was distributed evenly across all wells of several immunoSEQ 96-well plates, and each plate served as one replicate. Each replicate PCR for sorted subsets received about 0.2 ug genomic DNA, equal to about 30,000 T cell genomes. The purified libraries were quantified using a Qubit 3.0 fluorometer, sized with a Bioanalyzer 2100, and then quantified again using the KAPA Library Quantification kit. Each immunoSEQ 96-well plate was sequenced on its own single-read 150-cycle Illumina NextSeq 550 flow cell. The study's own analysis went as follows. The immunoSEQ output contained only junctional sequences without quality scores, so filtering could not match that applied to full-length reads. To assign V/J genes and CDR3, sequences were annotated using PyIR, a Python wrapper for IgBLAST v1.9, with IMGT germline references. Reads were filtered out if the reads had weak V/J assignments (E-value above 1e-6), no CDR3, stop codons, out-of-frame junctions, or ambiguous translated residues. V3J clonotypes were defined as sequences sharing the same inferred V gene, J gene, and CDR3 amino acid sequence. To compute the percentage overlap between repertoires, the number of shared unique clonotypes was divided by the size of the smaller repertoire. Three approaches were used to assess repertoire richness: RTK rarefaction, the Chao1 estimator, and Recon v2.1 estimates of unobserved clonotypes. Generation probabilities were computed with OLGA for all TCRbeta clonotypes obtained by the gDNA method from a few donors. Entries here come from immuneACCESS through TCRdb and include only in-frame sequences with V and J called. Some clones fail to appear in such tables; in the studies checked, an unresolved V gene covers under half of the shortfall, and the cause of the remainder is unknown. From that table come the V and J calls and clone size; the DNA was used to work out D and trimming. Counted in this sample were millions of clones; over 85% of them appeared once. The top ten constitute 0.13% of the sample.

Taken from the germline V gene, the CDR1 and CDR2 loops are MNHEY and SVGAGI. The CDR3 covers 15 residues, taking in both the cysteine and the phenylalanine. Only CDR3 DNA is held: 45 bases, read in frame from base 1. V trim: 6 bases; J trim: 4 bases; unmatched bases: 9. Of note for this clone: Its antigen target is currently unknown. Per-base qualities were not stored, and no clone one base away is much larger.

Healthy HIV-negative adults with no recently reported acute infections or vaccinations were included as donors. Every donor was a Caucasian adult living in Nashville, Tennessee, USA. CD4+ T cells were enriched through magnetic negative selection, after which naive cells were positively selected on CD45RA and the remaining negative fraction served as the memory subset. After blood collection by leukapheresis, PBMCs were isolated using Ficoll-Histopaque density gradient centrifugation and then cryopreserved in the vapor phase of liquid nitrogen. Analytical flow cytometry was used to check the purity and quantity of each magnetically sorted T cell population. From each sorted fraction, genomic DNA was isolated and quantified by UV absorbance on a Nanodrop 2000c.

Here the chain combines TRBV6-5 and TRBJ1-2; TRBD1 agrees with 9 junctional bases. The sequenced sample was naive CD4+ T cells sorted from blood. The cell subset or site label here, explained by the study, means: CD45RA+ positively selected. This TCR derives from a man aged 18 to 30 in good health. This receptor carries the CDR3 CASRPPGQGGYGYTF. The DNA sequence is TGTGCCAGCAGGCCGCCGGGACAGGGAGGCTATGGCTACACCTTC.